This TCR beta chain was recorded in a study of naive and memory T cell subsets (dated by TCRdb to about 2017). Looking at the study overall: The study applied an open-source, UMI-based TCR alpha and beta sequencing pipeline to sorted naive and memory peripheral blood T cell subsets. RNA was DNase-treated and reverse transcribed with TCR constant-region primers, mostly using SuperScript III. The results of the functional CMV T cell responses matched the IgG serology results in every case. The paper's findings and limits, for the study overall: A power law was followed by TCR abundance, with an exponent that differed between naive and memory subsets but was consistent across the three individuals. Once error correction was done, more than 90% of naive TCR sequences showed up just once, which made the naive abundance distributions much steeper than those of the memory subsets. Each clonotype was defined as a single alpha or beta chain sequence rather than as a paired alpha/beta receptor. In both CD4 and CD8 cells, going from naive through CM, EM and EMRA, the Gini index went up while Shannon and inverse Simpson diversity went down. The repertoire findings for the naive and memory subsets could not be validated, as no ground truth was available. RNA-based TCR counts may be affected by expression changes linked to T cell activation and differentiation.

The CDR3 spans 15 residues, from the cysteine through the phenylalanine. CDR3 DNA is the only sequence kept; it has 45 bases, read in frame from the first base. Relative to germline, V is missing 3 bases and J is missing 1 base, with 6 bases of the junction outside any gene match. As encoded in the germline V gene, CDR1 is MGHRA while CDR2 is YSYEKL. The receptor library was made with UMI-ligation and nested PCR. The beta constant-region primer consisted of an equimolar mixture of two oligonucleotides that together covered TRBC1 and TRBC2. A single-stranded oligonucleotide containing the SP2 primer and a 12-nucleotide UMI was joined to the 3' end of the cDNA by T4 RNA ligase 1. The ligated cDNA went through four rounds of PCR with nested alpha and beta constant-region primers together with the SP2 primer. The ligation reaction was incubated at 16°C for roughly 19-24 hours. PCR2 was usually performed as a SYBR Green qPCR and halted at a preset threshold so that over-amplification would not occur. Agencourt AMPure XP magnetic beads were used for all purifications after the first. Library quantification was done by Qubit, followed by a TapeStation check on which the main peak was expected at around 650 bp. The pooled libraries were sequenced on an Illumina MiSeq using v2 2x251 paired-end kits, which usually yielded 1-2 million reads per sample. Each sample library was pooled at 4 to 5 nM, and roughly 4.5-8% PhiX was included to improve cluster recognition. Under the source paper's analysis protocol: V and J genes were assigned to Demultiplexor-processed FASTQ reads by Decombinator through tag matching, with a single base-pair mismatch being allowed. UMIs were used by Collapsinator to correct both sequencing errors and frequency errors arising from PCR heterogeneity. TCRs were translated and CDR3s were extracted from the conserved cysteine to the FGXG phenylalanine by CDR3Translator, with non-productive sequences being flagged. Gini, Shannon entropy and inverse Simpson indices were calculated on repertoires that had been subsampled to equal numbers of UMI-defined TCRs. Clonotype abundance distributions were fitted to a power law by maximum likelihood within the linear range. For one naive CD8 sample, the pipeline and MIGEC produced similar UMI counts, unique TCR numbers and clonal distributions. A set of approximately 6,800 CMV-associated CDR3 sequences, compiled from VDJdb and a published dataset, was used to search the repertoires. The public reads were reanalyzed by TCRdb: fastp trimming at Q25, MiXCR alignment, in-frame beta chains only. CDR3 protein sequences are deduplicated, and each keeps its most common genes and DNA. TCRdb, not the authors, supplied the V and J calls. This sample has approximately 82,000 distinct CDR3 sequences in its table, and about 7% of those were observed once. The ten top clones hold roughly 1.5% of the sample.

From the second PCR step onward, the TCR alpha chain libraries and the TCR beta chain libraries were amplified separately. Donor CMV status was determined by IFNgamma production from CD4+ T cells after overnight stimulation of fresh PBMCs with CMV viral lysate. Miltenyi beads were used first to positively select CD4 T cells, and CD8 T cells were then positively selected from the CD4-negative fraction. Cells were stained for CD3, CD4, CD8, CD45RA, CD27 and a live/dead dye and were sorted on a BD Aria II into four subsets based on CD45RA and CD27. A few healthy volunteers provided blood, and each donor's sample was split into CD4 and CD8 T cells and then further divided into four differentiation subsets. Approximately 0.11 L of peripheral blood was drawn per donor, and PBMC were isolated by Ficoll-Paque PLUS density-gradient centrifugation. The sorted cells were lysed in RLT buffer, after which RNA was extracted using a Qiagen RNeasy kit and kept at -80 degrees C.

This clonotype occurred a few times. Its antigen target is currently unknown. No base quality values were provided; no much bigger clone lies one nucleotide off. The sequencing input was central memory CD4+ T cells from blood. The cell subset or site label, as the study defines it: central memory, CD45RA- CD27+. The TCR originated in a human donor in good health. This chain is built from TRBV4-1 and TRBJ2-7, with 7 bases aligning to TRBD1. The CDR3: CASSQAPGQSYEQYF. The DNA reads TGCGCCAGCAGCCAGGCACCGGGACAGTCCTACGAGCAGTACTTC.